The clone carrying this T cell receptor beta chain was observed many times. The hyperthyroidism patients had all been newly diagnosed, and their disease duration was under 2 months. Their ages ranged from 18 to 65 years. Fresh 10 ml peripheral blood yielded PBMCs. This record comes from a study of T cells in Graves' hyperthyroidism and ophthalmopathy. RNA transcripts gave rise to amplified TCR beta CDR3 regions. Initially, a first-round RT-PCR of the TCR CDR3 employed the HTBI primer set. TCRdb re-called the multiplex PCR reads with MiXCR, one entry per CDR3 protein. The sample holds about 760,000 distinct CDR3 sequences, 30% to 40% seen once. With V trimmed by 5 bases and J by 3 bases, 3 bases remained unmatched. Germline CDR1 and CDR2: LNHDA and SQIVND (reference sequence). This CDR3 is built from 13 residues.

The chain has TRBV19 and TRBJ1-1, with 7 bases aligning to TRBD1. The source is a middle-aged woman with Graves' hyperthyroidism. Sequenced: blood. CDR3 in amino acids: CASSPTGYTEAFF. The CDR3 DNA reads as TGTGCCAGTAGTCCGACAGGGTACACTGAAGCTTTCTTT.